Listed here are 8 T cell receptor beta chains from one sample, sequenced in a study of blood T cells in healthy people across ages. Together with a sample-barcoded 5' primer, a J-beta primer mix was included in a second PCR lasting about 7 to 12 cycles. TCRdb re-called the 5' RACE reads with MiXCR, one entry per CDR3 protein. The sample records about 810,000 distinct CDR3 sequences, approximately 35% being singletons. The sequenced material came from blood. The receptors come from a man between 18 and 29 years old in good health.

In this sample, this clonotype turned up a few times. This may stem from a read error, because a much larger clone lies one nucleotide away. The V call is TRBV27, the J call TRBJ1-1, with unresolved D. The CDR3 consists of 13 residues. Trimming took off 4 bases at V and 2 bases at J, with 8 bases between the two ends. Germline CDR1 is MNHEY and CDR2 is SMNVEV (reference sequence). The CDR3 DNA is TGTGCCAGCAGTTCATCGCCCAACACTGAAGCTTTCTTT. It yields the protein CASSSSPNTEAFF.

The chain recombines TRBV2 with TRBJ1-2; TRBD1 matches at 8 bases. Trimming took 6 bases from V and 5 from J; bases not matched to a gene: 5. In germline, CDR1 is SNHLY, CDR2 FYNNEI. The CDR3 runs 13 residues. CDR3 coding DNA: TGTGCCAGCAGCGGGGACAGGTTTTATGGCTACACCTTC. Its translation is CASSGDRFYGYTF. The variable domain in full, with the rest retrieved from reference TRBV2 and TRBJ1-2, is EPEVTQTPSHQVTQMGQEVILRCVPISNHLYFYWYRQILGQKVEFLVSFYNNEISEKSEIFDDQFSVERPDGSNFTLKIRSTKLEDSAMYFCASSGDRFYGYTFGSGTRLTVV.

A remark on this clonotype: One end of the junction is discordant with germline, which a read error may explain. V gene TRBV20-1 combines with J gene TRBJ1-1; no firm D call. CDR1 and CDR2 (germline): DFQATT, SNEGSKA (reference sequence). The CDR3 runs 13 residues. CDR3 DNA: TGCGGTGCCCAGGTGGCAAGAAGCGCTGAAGCTTTCTTT. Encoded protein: CGAQVARSAEAFF.

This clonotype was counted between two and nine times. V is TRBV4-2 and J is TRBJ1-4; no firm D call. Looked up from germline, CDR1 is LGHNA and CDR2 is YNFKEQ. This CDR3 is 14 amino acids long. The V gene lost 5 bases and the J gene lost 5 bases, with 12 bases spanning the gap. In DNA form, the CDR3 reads TGTGCCAGCAGCGCCCAGGTCCAAAATGAAAAACTGTTTTTT. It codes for CASSAQVQNEKLFF.

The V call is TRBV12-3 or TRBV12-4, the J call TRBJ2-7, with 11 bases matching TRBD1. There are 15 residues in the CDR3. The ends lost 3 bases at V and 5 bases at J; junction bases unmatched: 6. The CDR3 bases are TGTGCCAGCAGTTTGGGGGACAGGGGGTTAAACGAGCAGTACTTC. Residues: CASSLGDRGLNEQYF.

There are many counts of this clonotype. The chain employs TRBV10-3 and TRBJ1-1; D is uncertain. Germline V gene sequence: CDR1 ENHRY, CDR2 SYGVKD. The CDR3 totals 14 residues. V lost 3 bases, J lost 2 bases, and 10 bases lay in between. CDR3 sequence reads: CAISDEGLNTEAFF. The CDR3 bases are TGTGCCATCAGTGACGAAGGGTTAAACACTGAAGCTTTCTTT.

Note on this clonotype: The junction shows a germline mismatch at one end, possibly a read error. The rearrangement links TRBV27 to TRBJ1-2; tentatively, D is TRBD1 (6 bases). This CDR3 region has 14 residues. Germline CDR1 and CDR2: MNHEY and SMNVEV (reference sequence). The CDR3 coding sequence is TGTGCCAGCAGTCCCCGCCGGACAGATTATGACTACACCTTC. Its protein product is CASSPRRTDYDYTF.

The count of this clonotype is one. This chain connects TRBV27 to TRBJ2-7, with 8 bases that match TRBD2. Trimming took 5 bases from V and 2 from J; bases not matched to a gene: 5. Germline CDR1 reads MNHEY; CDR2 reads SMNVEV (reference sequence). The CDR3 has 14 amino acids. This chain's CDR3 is CASSPTSATYEQYF. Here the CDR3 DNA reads TGTGCCAGCAGTCCGACTAGCGCGACCTACGAGCAGTACTTC.